This T cell receptor beta chain was retrieved from a study of blood T cell repertoires in COVID-19 (dated by TCRdb to between 2020 and 2021). For the wider study: Collaborator samples came from the United States, Italy and Spain and covered acute and convalescent phases of COVID-19. Where available, HLA class I and class II types were taken from metadata supplied by the sample provider and were not determined by assay-based typing. The samples were drawn from the first 160 participants of the ongoing ImmuneRACE study and from over 950 subjects provided by 6 global collaborators. The sample metadata nearly always contained a de-identified subject ID, COVID-19 status, age in years and sex. The repertoires were released in a freely available public database intended as a resource for research on the immune response to SARS-CoV-2. Deeply sampled blood TCRbeta repertoires from subjects exposed to, actively infected with, or recovered from COVID-19 were included in the dataset. The prospective study material was composed of cDNA or gDNA derived from T cells, B-cell-depleted T cells, or PBMCs. Results the study describes overall, beyond this receptor: Clinical and demographic metadata were provided uncurated, with the amount varying by source and participant.

Note on this clone: The target of this receptor is not known. No much larger clonotype is one base removed from it; base qualities were not supplied.

Collaborating institutions collected whole blood in K2EDTA tubes following their own protocols. For TCRbeta analysis, collaborator samples were shipped as frozen whole blood, as isolated PBMCs, or as DNA extracted from either sample type. TCRbeta CDR3 regions were amplified from genomic DNA by means of the immunoSEQ Assay, a bias-controlled multiplex PCR. The study's own analysis went as follows. The number of nucleated cells in each sample was estimated from the amplification of reference gene primers within the assay. To quantify the absolute abundance of each unique TCRbeta CDR3 rearrangement, sequence reads were collapsed and filtered. Productive Simpson clonality was computed per sample as the square root of Simpson's diversity index over productive rearrangements. TCRdb's version of the immuneACCESS table is confined to in-frame rearrangements and falls short of the full clone set. An unresolved V gene accounts for under half of the shortfall where checked; the remainder is of unknown origin. V and J calls and clone size are as listed in that table; D and trimming were resolved from the DNA. The table for this sample lists a few hundred thousand clones; 75% to 85% of them were counted only once. The ten largest clones capture 7.2% of the sample.

The sequence was collected from a human donor in a cohort sampled during active COVID-19. The material sequenced was peripheral blood.

The sequenced DNA: TGTGCCAGCAGCGAATTAGGCCCCGAGGTTGGCTATGGCTACACCTTC. Its coded protein is CASSELGPEVGYGYTF. The chain employs TRBV9 and TRBJ1-2, with the D gene not clear enough to name. Trimming at the junction amounts to 3 bases on V and 4 bases on J, and the germline ends lie 19 bases apart. Its CDR3 holds 16 amino acids, cysteine through phenylalanine. Just CDR3 DNA is preserved here, 48 bases in frame from base 1. Per the germline V gene, SGDLS is the CDR1 and YYNGEE is the CDR2.